One and the same sample provided the 9 T cell receptor beta chains below, sequenced in a study of T cells in Graves' hyperthyroidism and ophthalmopathy. Amplification of TCR beta CDR3 regions was performed using RNA transcripts as template. HTBI primers were the set used in a first-round RT-PCR of the TCR CDR3. TCRdb re-called the multiplex PCR reads with MiXCR, one entry per CDR3 protein. Among about 540,000 distinct CDR3 sequences listed, about 45% were seen once. Specimen: peripheral blood or thyroid tissue (not recorded which). The source is a woman younger than 35 with Graves' hyperthyroidism.

CDR3 sequence: CSAGGLADPTNEQYF. DNA for the CDR3: TGCAGTGCTGGGGGACTAGCGGACCCTACGAACGAGCAGTACTTC. The chain carries TRBV20-1 and TRBJ2-7, with TRBD2 matching 11 bases. Per the germline V gene, CDR1 is DFQATT and CDR2 is SNEGSKA (reference sequence). The CDR3 has 15 residues. With 5 bases clipped from V and 5 bases from J, the junction kept 11 bases outside the gene matches.

In this sample, this clonotype turned up many times. The chain links TRBV29-1 to TRBJ1-2, with TRBD1 identical over 9 bases. The V segment lost 7 bases and the J segment 9 bases; nucleotides outside the gene matches: 6. The length of the CDR3 is 11 residues. Germline CDR1 is SQVTM and CDR2 is ANQGSEA. Written as DNA, the CDR3 is TGCAGCGAGGGACAGGGAACACGCTACACCTTC. Its translation is CSEGQGTRYTF.

This clonotype was counted many times. V usage is TRBV7-6 and J usage is TRBJ1-5; TRBD1 agrees at 7 bases. The CDR3 totals 15 residues. Germline CDR1 and CDR2: SGHVS and FNYEAQ. The V segment lost 3 bases and the J segment 7 bases; nucleotides outside the gene matches: 9. The CDR3 loop is CASSLADRVAQPQHF. CDR3 DNA: TGTGCCAGCAGCTTGGCCGACAGGGTAGCCCAGCCCCAGCATTTT.

This chain connects TRBV7-8 to TRBJ2-7; the D gene could be TRBD1 or TRBD2 (5 bases each). V lost 5 bases to trimming and J lost 2 bases, with 16 bases between them. Germline CDR1 reads SGHVS; CDR2 reads FQNEAQ. This CDR3 contains 15 residues. CDR3 loop: CASSSPVQGPYEQYF. Written as DNA, the CDR3 is TGTGCCAGCAGCAGCCCAGTTCAGGGACCCTACGAGCAGTACTTC.

This clonotype was counted at least ten times. The chain has TRBV12-3 or TRBV12-4 and TRBJ2-7, with D perhaps TRBD1 (5 bases). The CDR3 totals 14 residues. V was shortened by 7 bases and J by 1 base, with 14 bases between the two germline ends. The CDR3 region is CASTQGLKSYEQYF. In DNA form, the CDR3 reads TGTGCCAGCACCCAGGGTCTCAAGTCCTACGAGCAGTACTTC.

The chain couples TRBV6-1 to TRBJ2-2, with 12 nucleotides matching TRBD2. The CDR3 extends over 16 amino acids. The V segment lost 8 bases and the J segment 2 bases; nucleotides outside the gene matches: 6. CDR1 MNHNS and CDR2 SASEGT come from the germline V gene. The CDR3 sequence is CASWGLAGTNTGELFF. The CDR3 nucleotides read TGTGCCAGCTGGGGACTAGCGGGCACTAACACCGGGGAGCTGTTTTTT.

Note on this clonotype: A much larger clonotype is one base distant, so this may be a read error. This sequence joins TRBV20-1 and TRBJ2-5, with unresolved D. The germline gives CDR1 DFQATT, CDR2 SNEGSKA (reference sequence). Trimming cost V 0 bases and J 4 bases, with 9 bases left between them. The CDR3 has 13 amino acids. CDR3 DNA: TGCAGTGCTAGAGAAGGGTTGAGAGAGACCCAGTACTTC. Translated: CSAREGLRETQYF.

This chain connects TRBV12-3 or TRBV12-4 to TRBJ1-4; tentatively, D is TRBD1 (5 bases). The ends were cut back, 7 bases at V and 3 bases at J, with 9 bases in the middle. This CDR3 has 13 amino acids. The CDR3 nucleotides are TGTGCCAGCACCCGGGGGGCTAATGAAAAACTGTTTTTT. As protein: CASTRGANEKLFF.

This clonotype was seen many times. The chain recombines TRBV6-5 with TRBJ1-5; D not resolved. The germline V and J ends were trimmed by 6 bases and 0 bases, with 6 bases remaining between them. Germline V gives CDR1 MNHEY, CDR2 SVGAGI. The CDR3 sequence is 13 residues long. CDR3 in DNA: TGTGCCAGCAGCTACAGTAGCAATCAGCCCCAGCATTTT. It specifies CASSYSSNQPQHF.